This T cell receptor beta chain was sequenced during a study of CD8 T cells in ankylosing spondylitis (dated by TCRdb to 2015 to 2018). Concerning the study at large: T cell receptor beta repertoires were profiled in healthy donors and ankylosing spondylitis patients so that disease-linked TCR variants could be found. Peripheral blood was sampled, and synovial fluid was also collected from ankylosing spondylitis patients. The whole study cohort included over 85 healthy donors and some 27 ankylosing spondylitis patients. The study at large found these results: Blood from ankylosing spondylitis patients appeared to be characterized by a TCR beta motif made up of several highly homologous amino acid variants. The disease-linked clones were reported as significantly enriched in matched synovial fluid samples from ankylosing spondylitis patients. Some TCR beta motif variants had previously been reported in synovial fluid and blood of reactive arthritis patients, which suggested common disease-initiation mechanisms. A CD8+ phenotype was shown by the disease-linked clones, which were found at relatively low frequencies in peripheral blood.

The V end gives up 5 bases and the J end 3 bases, leaving 11 bases in the junction not matched to a gene. The CDR3 contains 16 residues, cysteine and phenylalanine counted. The only DNA kept is the CDR3, 48 bases in frame from the first base. As encoded in the germline V gene, CDR1 is SGHDT while CDR2 is YYEEEE. The sample holds a few counts of this clonotype. There is no known antigen for this receptor. Base-call qualities are not available, and no considerably larger clone is one nucleotide away. These reads were obtained on an Illumina HiSeq 2500. Quantitative 5'-RACE with molecular barcodes was used to prepare TCR beta libraries. From the authors' description of their analysis: A new computational method based on a probabilistic model of VDJ rearrangement was used to identify disease-linked TCR variants. TCRdb's own reprocessing of the public reads used fastp at Q25 and MiXCR and kept productive beta chains. When rows share a CDR3 protein, they turn into one entry using the most common DNA and genes. TCRdb, not the original authors, processed these V and J calls. In all, the sample holds approximately 190,000 distinct CDR3 sequences, and under 15% of those were seen once. 11% of the sample goes to the ten largest clones.

The rearrangement combines TRBV5-6 with TRBJ2-1, with 7 middle bases fitting TRBD1. The sample was blood, either unsorted or a sorted T cell fraction (not recorded which). The origin of this receptor is a female donor with ankylosing spondylitis or in good health (not recorded which). This receptor has the CDR3 CASRTSSRGLYNEQFF. At the DNA level, the sequence is TGTGCCAGCAGGACCTCGAGTAGGGGGCTCTACAATGAGCAGTTCTTC.